Below, 23 T cell receptor beta chains from the same sample are listed, as sequenced in a study of T cells after yellow fever vaccination. TCRdb reprocessed the 5' RACE reads via MiXCR and lists one record per CDR3 protein. The sample lists approximately 550,000 distinct CDR3 sequences; around an eighth were seen once. The sequencing used PBMCs, collected on the day of the yellow fever booster vaccination. Receptor source: a man aged 25 to 40 who received the YFV17D yellow fever vaccine.

The chain recombines TRBV3-1 with TRBJ2-3; D may match TRBD1 or TRBD2 (6 bases each). The CDR3 covers 15 residues. Trimming left V 2 bases short and J 4 bases short, with 13 bases between. From germline, CDR1 is LGHDT and CDR2 YNNKEL (reference sequence). CDR3 DNA: TGTGCCAGCAGCCAACAGAGGGGGGTCGCAGATACGCAGTATTTT. Its protein is CASSQQRGVADTQYF.

This clonotype was picked up a small number of times. This chain links TRBV7-9 with TRBJ2-7; no definite D call. V was pared by 3 bases and J by 0 bases, with 12 bases between. Germline V gene lookup returns CDR1 SEHNR and CDR2 FQNEAQ (reference sequence). The CDR3 runs to 15 residues. CDR3 sequence reads: CASSFPEIPSYEQYF. CDR3 bases: TGTGCCAGCAGCTTCCCGGAGATTCCCTCCTACGAGCAGTACTTC.

The table lists this clonotype with a few counts. For the CDR3, the DNA is TGTGCCAGCAGTTACTCTATGCTCGGGACTGAAGCTTTCTTT. Its protein is CASSYSMLGTEAFF. The chain couples TRBV6-5 to TRBJ1-1; no clear D gene. Trimming took off 0 bases at V and 5 bases at J, with 10 bases between the two ends. From germline, CDR1 is MNHEY and CDR2 SVGAGI. The CDR3 has 14 amino acids.

This clonotype appeared a few times. The chain joins TRBV5-1 to TRBJ1-1; a possible D gene is TRBD1 (6 bases). CDR1 is SGHRS, CDR2 YFSETQ, per germline. The V gene lost 4 bases and the J gene lost 1 base, with 14 bases spanning the gap. This CDR3 region has 15 residues. Here the CDR3 DNA reads TGCGCCAGCAGCCCGGCCGGGACATCGAACACTGAAGCTTTCTTT. This sequence encodes CASSPAGTSNTEAFF.

The chain combines TRBV6-5 with TRBJ2-6, with 7 nucleotides matching TRBD1. J was trimmed by 4 bases and V by 2 bases; bases with no gene match: 14. Germline V gives CDR1 MNHEY, CDR2 SVGAGI. The CDR3 has 19 residues. CDR3: CASSYVITGVASGANVLTF. In nucleotides, the CDR3 is TGTGCCAGCAGTTACGTTATCACAGGGGTTGCTTCCGGGGCCAACGTCCTGACTTTC.

This chain uses TRBV6-1 with TRBJ2-1, with D unresolved. V was pared by 5 bases and J by 10 bases, with 18 bases between. This CDR3 is built from 14 residues. Germline CDR1 and CDR2: MNHNS and SASEGT. CDR3 nucleotides: TGTGCCAGCAGTCCCGAGACCAGAAGGCACGAGCAGTTCTTC. Translating gives CASSPETRRHEQFF.

J is TRBJ1-4 and V is TRBV14; possibly TRBD1 for D (5 bases). The CDR3 runs to 15 residues. The germline CDR1 and CDR2 sequences are SGHDN and FVKESK. The V end lost 5 bases, the J end lost 8 bases, and 18 bases lay between the germline ends. CDR3 sequence (DNA): TGTGCCAGCAGCTTCGTAGAGGGGATCGGCGAAAAACTGTTTTTT. It is translated as CASSFVEGIGEKLFF.

There are many counts of this clonotype. The chain joins TRBV29-1 to TRBJ2-3, with a weak D call TRBD1 (6 bases). V was trimmed by 4 bases and J by 0 bases, leaving 11 bases between them. The CDR3 length is 14 residues. Germline V gene lookup returns CDR1 SQVTM and CDR2 ANQGSEA. The CDR3 reads CSVATGQSTDTQYF. The CDR3 coding sequence is TGCAGCGTTGCGACCGGACAGAGCACAGATACGCAGTATTTT.

There are a few counts of this clonotype. This chain links TRBV6-5 with TRBJ2-3; TRBD1 is a possible D gene (6 bases). The CDR3 spans 15 residues. Germline V gene data show CDR1 as MNHEY and CDR2 as SVGAGI. Trimming took off 0 bases at V and 2 bases at J, with 9 bases between the two ends. CDR3 sequence reads: CASSYSNRATDTQYF. The CDR3 DNA follows: TGTGCCAGCAGTTACTCCAACAGGGCCACAGATACGCAGTATTTT.

This clonotype was detected only a few times. J is TRBJ2-5 and V is TRBV3-1; 13 bases are shared with TRBD2. J was trimmed by 3 bases and V by 3 bases; bases with no gene match: 7. There are 17 residues in the CDR3. Germline V gives CDR1 LGHDT, CDR2 YNNKEL (reference sequence). CDR3 residues: CASSHFRTSGSKETQYF. The CDR3, as DNA: TGTGCCAGCAGCCACTTCCGGACTAGCGGGAGTAAAGAGACCCAGTACTTC.

This clonotype has more than one count but fewer than ten. The V and J genes are TRBV21-1 and TRBJ2-5; the table's D gene call, TRBD1, was not cross checked with the DNA. TRBV21-1 is tagged as a pseudogene. This CDR3 has 15 amino acids. This CDR3 is CASSNPGQEQETQYF. Written as DNA, the CDR3 is TGTGCCAGCAGCAACCCCGGACAAGAACAAGAGACCCAGTACTTC.

This clonotype was observed a handful of times. J is TRBJ2-7 and V is TRBV11-2, with D possibly matching TRBD1 (6 bases). The ends were cut back, 3 bases at V and 2 bases at J, with 20 bases in the middle. This CDR3 has 17 residues. Germline assignment: CDR1 SGHAT and CDR2 FQNNGV. The DNA for the CDR3 is TGTGCCAGCAGCTTGGGACACAGCGGCCTTATGGCCTACGAGCAGTACTTC. This translates into CASSLGHSGLMAYEQYF.

This clonotype occurred a few times. CDR3 sequence reads: CATSGTSGEGYNEQFF. In nucleotides, the CDR3 is TGTGCCACCAGTGGGACTAGCGGGGAGGGCTACAATGAGCAGTTCTTC. The chain recombines TRBV24-1 with TRBJ2-1; 12 bases match TRBD2. J gave up 3 bases and V 5 bases, and 4 bases lay outside the gene matches. Germline V gives CDR1 KGHDR, CDR2 SFDVKD. The CDR3 has 16 amino acids.

A few counts support this clonotype. The CDR3 coding sequence is TGTGCCAGCAGCTTGTTAGTGGGAGGTGAAAATGAGCAGTTCTTC. It encodes CASSLLVGGENEQFF. This chain links TRBV5-4 with TRBJ2-1, with D tentatively TRBD2 (6 bases). Germline V gene lookup returns CDR1 SGHNT and CDR2 YYREEE (reference sequence). CDR3 size: 15 residues. The V gene lost 1 base and the J gene lost 7 bases, with 15 bases spanning the gap.

The chain uses TRBV2 and TRBJ2-1; 7 bases are shared with TRBD2. Germline V gives CDR1 SNHLY, CDR2 FYNNEI. The CDR3 is 16 residues long. Losses at the gene ends were 4 bases for V and 1 base for J; bases not matched to a gene: 7. This CDR3 reads CASSAGRVLSYNEQFF. Written as DNA, the CDR3 is TGTGCCAGCAGTGCGGGGAGGGTCTTATCCTACAATGAGCAGTTCTTC.

This clonotype appeared a few times. The V and J genes are TRBV7-2 and TRBJ1-1, with no clear D. Trimming stripped 4 bases from V and 4 bases from J, with 13 bases between. The CDR3 is 14 residues long. Germline CDR1 and CDR2: SGHTA and FQGNSA. The CDR3 DNA reads as TGTGCCAGCAGCTCGTACGGAGGCTTCACTGAAGCTTTCTTT. This sequence encodes CASSSYGGFTEAFF.

As to this clonotype: A much larger clonotype is one base distant, so this may be a read error. This sequence joins TRBV10-3 and TRBJ2-2, with 7 bases aligning to TRBD1. The CDR3 totals 14 residues. The germline V gene has CDR1 ENHRY and CDR2 SYGVKD. The CDR3 protein is CAISERGGTGEPFF. The CDR3 DNA is TGTGCCATCAGTGAGAGAGGGGGCACCGGGGAGCCGTTTTTT.

The chain is built from TRBV10-3 and TRBJ2-1; maybe TRBD2 (6 bases). Germline-derived CDR1 and CDR2 are ENHRY and SYGVKD. The CDR3 is made up of 13 amino acids. Trimming cost V 6 bases and J 5 bases, with 11 bases left between them. The CDR3 is CAIRGGRDNEQFF. DNA for the CDR3: TGTGCCATCAGGGGGGGACGGGACAATGAGCAGTTCTTC.

This chain connects TRBV5-6 to TRBJ2-1; 12 nucleotides agree with TRBD1. The CDR3 is made up of 15 amino acids. Germline CDR1 is SGHDT and CDR2 is YYEEEE. V was clipped by 1 base and J by 8 bases; unmatched bases: 4. CDR3 region: CASSLLGTGGDEQFF. CDR3 sequence (DNA): TGTGCCAGCAGCTTGCTGGGGACAGGGGGCGATGAGCAGTTCTTC. Supplemented by reference TRBV5-6 and TRBJ2-1, the full variable domain reads DAGVTQSPTHLIKTRGQQVTLRCSPKSGHDTVSWYQQALGQGPQFIFQYYEEEERQRGNFPDRFSGHQFPNYSSELNVNALLLGDSALYLCASSLLGTGGDEQFFGPGTRLTVL.

The chain couples TRBV10-3 to TRBJ2-5, with D perhaps assigned TRBD1 or TRBD2 (5 bases each). This CDR3 is built from 13 residues. Germline CDR1 and CDR2: ENHRY and SYGVKD. V lost 5 bases, J lost 5 bases, and 12 bases lay in between. The CDR3 region is CAISSRDAETQYF. Here the CDR3 DNA reads TGTGCCATCAGTAGCAGGGACGCGGAGACCCAGTACTTC.

The rearrangement links TRBV12-3 or TRBV12-4 to TRBJ2-5, with D perhaps being TRBD1 or TRBD2 (5 bases each). V gave up 2 bases and J gave up 3 bases, with 10 bases separating them. CDR3 length equals 14 residues. The CDR3 here is CASSLFGGKETQYF. CDR3 nucleotide sequence: TGTGCCAGCAGTTTATTTGGGGGTAAAGAGACCCAGTACTTC.

There are a few counts of this clonotype. CDR3 sequence: CASSQARTDEQFF. Written as DNA, the CDR3 is TGTGCCAGCAGCCAAGCCCGGACGGATGAGCAGTTCTTC. The rearrangement links TRBV9 to TRBJ2-1; D is ambiguous. Germline V gene data show CDR1 as SGDLS and CDR2 as YYNGEE. Trimming removed 4 bases at V and 8 bases at J, with 13 bases between. This CDR3 comprises 13 residues.

This clonotype occurred a few times. V gene TRBV10-2 combines with J gene TRBJ2-5, with 8 bases lining up with TRBD2. The CDR3 sequence is 13 residues long. Trimming removed 5 bases from V and 4 bases from J; junction bases left unmatched: 3. Germline CDR1 and CDR2: WSHSY and SAAADI. The CDR3 reads CASSMAGGETQYF. The DNA for the CDR3 is TGCGCCAGCAGTATGGCGGGAGGAGAGACCCAGTACTTC.